A selection of T cell receptor beta chains follows, all from one sample in a study of blood T cell repertoires in COVID-19. This table comes from immunoSEQ multiplex PCR, and its TCRdb copy is limited to in-frame clones, with some not included. The sample has some 140,000 clones, more than 70% seen once. The sequenced sample consisted of peripheral blood. Receptors originate from a man aged 60 to 75 with acute or convalescent COVID-19. CDR3s include the opening cysteine and the closing phenylalanine or tryptophan. D genes are given only for firm matches. Only some rows state a clone size, as once, few, many or a class for expanded clones.

clone_size	v_call	d_call	j_call	cdr3_nt	cdr3_aa
NA	TRBV13	NA	TRBJ1-6	TGTGCCAGCAGCACCCGGGCGGGGCTCGGGTCACCCCTCCACTTT	CASSTRAGLGSPLHF
NA	TRBV6-5	TRBD2	TRBJ2-1	TGTGCCAGCAGCCCCATTGGCGGGAGTTGGAATGAGCAGTTCTTC	CASSPIGGSWNEQFF
NA	TRBV12-3/TRBV12-4	NA	TRBJ2-1	TGTGCCAGCAGTTTTCTCCTGTACAATGAGCAGTTCTTC	CASSFLLYNEQFF
NA	TRBV6-5	TRBD1	TRBJ1-5	TGTGCCAGCAGTTTGGACAGGGCAAGCAATCAGCCCCAGCATTTT	CASSLDRASNQPQHF
NA	TRBV2	TRBD2	TRBJ2-7	TGTGCCAGCAGCGGTAGCGGGGGGGGCTCCGAGCAGTACTTC	CASSGSGGGSEQYF
NA	TRBV5-1	NA	TRBJ2-1	TGCGCCAGCAGCTCCCTTTGGCTTCAGGAGCAGTTCTTC	CASSSLWLQEQFF
NA	TRBV5-1	NA	TRBJ1-1	TGCGCCAGCAGCAACGTAGACACTAACACTGAAGCTTTCTTT	CASSNVDTNTEAFF
few	TRBV18	TRBD1	TRBJ1-2	TGTGCCAGCTCGCCCCCGACAGGGAATGGCTACACCTTC	CASSPPTGNGYTF
few	TRBV28	NA	TRBJ1-5	TGTGCCAGCAGTTCCACAGCTAGCAATCAGCCCCAGCATTTT	CASSSTASNQPQHF
NA	TRBV7-9	TRBD1	TRBJ1-3	TGTGCCAGCAGTTCCGACAGGGAGTTTCCTGGAAACACCATATATTTT	CASSSDREFPGNTIYF
NA	TRBV5-1	TRBD1	TRBJ1-1	TGCGCCAGCAGCTCGGGACAGGGAAACACTGAAGCTTTCTTT	CASSSGQGNTEAFF
NA	TRBV4-1	TRBD1	TRBJ2-5	TGCGCCAGCAGCCAAGATCTGATTGAGGGGGCACAAGAGACCCAGTACTTC	CASSQDLIEGAQETQYF
NA	TRBV5-6	TRBD1	TRBJ2-7	TGTGCCAGCAGCTGTTGGGACAGGGGGCCCTACGAGCAGTACTTC	CASSCWDRGPYEQYF
few	TRBV5-5	TRBD1	TRBJ1-3	TGTGCCAGCAGCGGGACAGGGCCCGCTGGAAACACCATATATTTT	CASSGTGPAGNTIYF
NA	TRBV19	TRBD1	TRBJ2-5	TGTGCCAGTAGTAGGACAGGGTGGGAGACCCAGTACTTC	CASSRTGWETQYF
NA	TRBV6-5	NA	TRBJ2-7	TGTGCCAGCAGTCTACGCCGGAGCTCCTACGAGCAGTACTTC	CASSLRRSSYEQYF
once	TRBV27	NA	TRBJ1-2	TGTGCCAGCAGTTTAAGGGGTAGGCAGGGTTATGGCTACACCTTC	CASSLRGRQGYGYTF
once	TRBV5-1	NA	TRBJ2-3	TGCGCCAGCAGCTTGGATAACTCTAGGACAGATACGCAGTATTTT	CASSLDNSRTDTQYF
NA	TRBV7-6	TRBD2	TRBJ2-2	TGTGCCAGCAGCTTAGCTAGCGGGAGCAACACCGGGGAGCTGTTTTTT	CASSLASGSNTGELFF
few	TRBV2	TRBD1	TRBJ1-6	TGTGCCAGCAGCCTGACAGGGGGCTATAATTCACCCCTCCACTTT	CASSLTGGYNSPLHF
NA	TRBV2	TRBD1	TRBJ2-1	TGTGCCAGCAGTGAAGGGACAGGGGGGGGGAATGAGCAGTTCTTC	CASSEGTGGGNEQFF
NA	TRBV19	TRBD2	TRBJ2-3	TGTGCCAGTAGTCAGACGGGACTAGCGGGACCTGTGGGCACAGATACGCAGTATTTT	CASSQTGLAGPVGTDTQYF
NA	TRBV29-1	TRBD1	TRBJ1-1	TGCAGCGTTGGGGGACAGGGGGCGACTGAAGCTTTCTTT	CSVGGQGATEAFF
NA	TRBV5-1	NA	TRBJ2-5	TGCGCCAGCAGCTTTCAGACGCGACAACAAGAGACCCAGTACTTC	CASSFQTRQQETQYF
NA	TRBV30	TRBD1	TRBJ1-4	TGTGCCTGGACCTACGCTCGGTCGCGGACAGGGTACGGAGAAAAACTGTTTTTT	CAWTYARSRTGYGEKLFF
NA	TRBV7-8	TRBD2	TRBJ2-5	TGTGCCAGCAGCCCCATAACTAGCGCACAAGAGACCCAGTACTTC	CASSPITSAQETQYF
NA	TRBV5-5	NA	TRBJ2-3	TGTGCCAGCAGCTCTTCGTGGGAGACAGATACGCAGTATTTT	CASSSSWETDTQYF
NA	TRBV11-2	TRBD1	TRBJ2-1	TGTGCCAGCATGACCCGGGACAGGGGGCAGGGTGAGCAGTTCTTC	CASMTRDRGQGEQFF
NA	TRBV5-5	NA	TRBJ2-1	TGTGCCAGCAGCTTGGCCGGACAGCGCTACAATGAGCAGTTCTTC	CASSLAGQRYNEQFF
NA	TRBV5-1	TRBD1	TRBJ2-5	TGCGCCAGCAGCTCAAGGACAGGGCAAGAGACCCAGTACTTC	CASSSRTGQETQYF
NA	TRBV7-3	NA	TRBJ2-5	TGTGCCAGCAGCCTAGGAGGCGAAGAGACCCAGTACTTC	CASSLGGEETQYF
NA	TRBV27	NA	TRBJ2-5	TGTGCCAGCAGTTTATCTTCCCAGGGCTCGGAGTACTTC	CASSLSSQGSEYF
NA	TRBV30	NA	TRBJ1-3	TGTGCCTGGAGGTTAGATGGGACACCAGGAAACACCATATATTTT	CAWRLDGTPGNTIYF